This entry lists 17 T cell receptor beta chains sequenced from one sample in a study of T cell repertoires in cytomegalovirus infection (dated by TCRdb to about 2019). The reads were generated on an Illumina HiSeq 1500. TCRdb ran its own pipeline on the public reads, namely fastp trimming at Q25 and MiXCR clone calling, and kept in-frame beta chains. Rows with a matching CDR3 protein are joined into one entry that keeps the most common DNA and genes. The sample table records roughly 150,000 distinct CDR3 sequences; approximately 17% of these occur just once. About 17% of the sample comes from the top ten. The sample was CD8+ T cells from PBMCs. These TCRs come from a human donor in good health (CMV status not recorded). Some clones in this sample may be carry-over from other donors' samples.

The CDR3 sequence: CASSSGQFKETQYF. Written as DNA, the CDR3 is TGTGCCAGCAGTTCCGGACAATTTAAAGAGACCCAGTACTTC. The V gene is TRBV6-2 or TRBV6-3, the J gene TRBJ2-5; the D gene is possibly TRBD1 (5 bases). V dropped 4 bases and J dropped 3 bases, with 12 bases sitting between them. The germline gives CDR1 MNHEY, CDR2 SVGEGT. The CDR3 consists of 14 residues.

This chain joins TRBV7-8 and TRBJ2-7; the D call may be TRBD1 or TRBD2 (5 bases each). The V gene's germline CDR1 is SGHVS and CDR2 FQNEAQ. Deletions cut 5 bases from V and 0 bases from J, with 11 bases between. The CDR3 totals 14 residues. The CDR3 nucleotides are TGTGCCAGCAGCCCGGGACGGGACTCCTACGAGCAGTACTTC. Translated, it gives CASSPGRDSYEQYF.

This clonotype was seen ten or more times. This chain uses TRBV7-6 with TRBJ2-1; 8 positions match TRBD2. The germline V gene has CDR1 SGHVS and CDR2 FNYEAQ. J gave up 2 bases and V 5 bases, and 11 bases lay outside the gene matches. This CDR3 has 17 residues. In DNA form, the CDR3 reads TGTGCCAGCAGCCGTTGGGAGAGCGGGAGAACCTACAATGAGCAGTTCTTC. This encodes CASSRWESGRTYNEQFF.

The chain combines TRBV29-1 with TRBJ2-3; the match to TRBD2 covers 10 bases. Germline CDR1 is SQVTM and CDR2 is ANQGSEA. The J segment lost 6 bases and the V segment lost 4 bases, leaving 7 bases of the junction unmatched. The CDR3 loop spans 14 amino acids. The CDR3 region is CSVGLAGVGDTQYF. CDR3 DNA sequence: TGCAGCGTTGGTCTAGCGGGAGTCGGGGATACGCAGTATTTT.

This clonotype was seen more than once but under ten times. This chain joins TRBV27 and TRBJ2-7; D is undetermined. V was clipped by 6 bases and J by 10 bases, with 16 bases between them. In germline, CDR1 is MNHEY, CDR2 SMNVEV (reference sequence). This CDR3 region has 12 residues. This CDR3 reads CASSGARQSQYF. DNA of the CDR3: TGTGCCAGCAGCGGAGCCAGACAAAGCCAGTACTTC.

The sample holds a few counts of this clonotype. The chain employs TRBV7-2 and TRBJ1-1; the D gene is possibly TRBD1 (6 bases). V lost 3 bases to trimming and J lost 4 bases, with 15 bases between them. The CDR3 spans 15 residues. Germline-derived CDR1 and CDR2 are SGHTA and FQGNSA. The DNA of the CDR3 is TGTGCCAGCAGCTTCCTACAGGGAGTTATCACTGAAGCTTTCTTT. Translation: CASSFLQGVITEAFF.

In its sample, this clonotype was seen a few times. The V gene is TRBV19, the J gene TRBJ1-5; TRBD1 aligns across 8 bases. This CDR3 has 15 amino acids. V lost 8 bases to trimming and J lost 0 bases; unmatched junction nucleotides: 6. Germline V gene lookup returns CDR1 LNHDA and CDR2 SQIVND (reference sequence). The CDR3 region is CASGTGLYSNQPQHF. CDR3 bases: TGTGCCAGTGGGACAGGCCTATATAGCAATCAGCCCCAGCATTTT.

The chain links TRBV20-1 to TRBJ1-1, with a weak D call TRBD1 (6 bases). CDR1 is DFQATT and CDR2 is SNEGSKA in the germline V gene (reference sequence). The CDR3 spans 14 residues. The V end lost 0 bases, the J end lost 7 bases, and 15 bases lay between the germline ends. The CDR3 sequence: CSARDVWDTREAFF. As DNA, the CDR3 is TGCAGTGCTAGAGATGTATGGGACACCCGTGAAGCTTTCTTT.

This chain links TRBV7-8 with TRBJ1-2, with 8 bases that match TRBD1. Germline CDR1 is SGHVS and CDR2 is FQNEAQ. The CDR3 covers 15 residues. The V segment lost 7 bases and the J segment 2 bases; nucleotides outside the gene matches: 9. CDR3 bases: TGTGCCAGCACCAGGGGGCAGGGACCAAACTATGGCTACACCTTC. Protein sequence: CASTRGQGPNYGYTF.

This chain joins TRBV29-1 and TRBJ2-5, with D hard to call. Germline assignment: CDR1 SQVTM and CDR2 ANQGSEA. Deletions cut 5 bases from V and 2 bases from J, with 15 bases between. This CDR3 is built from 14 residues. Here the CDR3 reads CSVKAYSIQETQYF. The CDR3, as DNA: TGCAGCGTTAAGGCCTACTCGATTCAAGAGACCCAGTACTTC.

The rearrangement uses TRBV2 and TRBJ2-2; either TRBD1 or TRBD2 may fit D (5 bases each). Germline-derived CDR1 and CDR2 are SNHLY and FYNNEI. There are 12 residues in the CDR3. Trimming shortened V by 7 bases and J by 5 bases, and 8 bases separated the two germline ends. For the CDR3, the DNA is TGTGCCAGCACTTGGGGGACCGGGGAGCTGTTTTTT. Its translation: CASTWGTGELFF.

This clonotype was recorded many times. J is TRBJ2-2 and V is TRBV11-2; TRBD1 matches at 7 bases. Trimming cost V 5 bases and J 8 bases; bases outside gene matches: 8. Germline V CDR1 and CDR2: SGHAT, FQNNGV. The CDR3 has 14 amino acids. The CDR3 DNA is TGTGCCAGCAGCCAGGGACAGATTAGGGGGGAGCTGTTTTTT. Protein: CASSQGQIRGELFF.

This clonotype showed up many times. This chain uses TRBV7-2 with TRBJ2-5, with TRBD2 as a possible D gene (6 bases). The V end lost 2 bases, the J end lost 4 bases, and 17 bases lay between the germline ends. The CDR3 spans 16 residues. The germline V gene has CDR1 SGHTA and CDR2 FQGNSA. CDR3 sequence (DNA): TGTGCCAGCAGCTTAAGGGCGGGCGGGGCCCCAGAGACCCAGTACTTC. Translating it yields CASSLRAGGAPETQYF. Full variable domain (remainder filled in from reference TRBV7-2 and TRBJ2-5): GAGVSQSPSNKVTEKGKDVELRCDPISGHTALYWYRQSLGQGLEFLIYFQGNSAPDKSGLPSDRFSAERTGGSVSTLTIQRTQQEDSAVYLCASSLRAGGAPETQYFGPGTRLLVL.

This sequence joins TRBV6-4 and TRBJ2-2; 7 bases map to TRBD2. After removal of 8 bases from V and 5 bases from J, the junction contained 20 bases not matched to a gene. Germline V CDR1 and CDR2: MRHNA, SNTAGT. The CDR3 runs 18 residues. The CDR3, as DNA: TGTGCCAGCGACCCCCGAGGAGCGGGAACTAACAGGACCGGGGAGCTGTTTTTT. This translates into CASDPRGAGTNRTGELFF.

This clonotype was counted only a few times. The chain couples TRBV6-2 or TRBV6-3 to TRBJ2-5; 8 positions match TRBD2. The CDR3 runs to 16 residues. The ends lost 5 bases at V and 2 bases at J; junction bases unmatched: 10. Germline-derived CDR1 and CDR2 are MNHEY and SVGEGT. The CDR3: CASSPVDTSGQETQYF. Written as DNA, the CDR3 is TGTGCCAGCAGTCCCGTGGATACTAGCGGTCAAGAGACCCAGTACTTC.

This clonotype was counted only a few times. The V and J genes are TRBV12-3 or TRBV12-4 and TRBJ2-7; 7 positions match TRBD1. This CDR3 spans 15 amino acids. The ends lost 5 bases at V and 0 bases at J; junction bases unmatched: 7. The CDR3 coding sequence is TGTGCCAGCAGTCAGAGGGGGCCCAGCTCCTACGAGCAGTACTTC. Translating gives CASSQRGPSSYEQYF.

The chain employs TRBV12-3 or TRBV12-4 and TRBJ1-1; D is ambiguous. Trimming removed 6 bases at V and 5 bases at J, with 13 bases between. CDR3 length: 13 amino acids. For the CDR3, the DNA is TGTGCCAGCAGCCGCGTAGAGGCGACTGAAGCTTTCTTT. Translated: CASSRVEATEAFF.